Listed here are 9 T cell receptor beta chains from one sample, sequenced in a study of blood T cell repertoires in COVID-19. Here immunoSEQ multiplex PCR was the method, and the copy in TCRdb shows in-frame clones only, minus some. Of roughly 180,000 clones listed, approximately 85% were seen once; the top ten hold about 1.2%. Sequencing was performed on peripheral blood. These receptors all come from a man aged 55 to 69 who had recovered from COVID-19.

A word on this clone: No conserved phenylalanine or tryptophan is present at the end of the CDR3, so a read error is the likely explanation. It is unclear where the CDR3 begins or ends on the DNA, so no DNA is shown, and the CDR3 is as TCRdb lists it. The CDR3 sequence is CASSRTGEI. This sequence joins TRBV5-8 and TRBJ1-2; the table's TRBD1 call for D was not verified on the DNA. The V gene's germline CDR1 is SGHTS and CDR2 YDEGEE. The CDR3 spans 9 residues, counting both ends.

The chain carries TRBV19 and TRBJ1-2; TRBD1 aligns across 7 bases. CDR1 is LNHDA and CDR2 is SQIVND in the germline V gene (reference sequence). CDR3 length: 17 residues. V was clipped by 4 bases and J by 1 base; unmatched bases: 12. The CDR3 DNA follows: TGTGCCAGTAGTAAACAGGGGTATTTAGACCTTAACTATGGCTACACCTTC. It encodes CASSKQGYLDLNYGYTF.

CDR3 amino acids: CAIPRELYGYTF. The CDR3, as DNA: TGTGCCATTCCCCGGGAACTCTATGGCTACACCTTC. The chain has TRBV10-3 and TRBJ1-2; D call uncertain. V was cut by 9 bases and J by 4 bases, with 12 bases left in between. The length of the CDR3 is 12 residues. The germline V gene has CDR1 ENHRY and CDR2 SYGVKD.

The chain combines TRBV6-9 with TRBJ1-5; D is uncertain. The CDR3 loop spans 15 amino acids. The V end was cut by 1 base, the J end by 2 bases, with 9 bases between. The germline CDR1 and CDR2 sequences are MNHGY and SVAAGI. The chain's CDR3 is CASSYFGGCNQPQHF. In DNA, the CDR3 is TGTGCCAGCAGTTATTTTGGCGGGTGCAATCAGCCCCAGCATTTT.

The chain recombines TRBV6-5 with TRBJ1-2, with D unclear. Trimming removed 8 bases from V and 8 bases from J, with 21 bases in between. This CDR3 has 14 residues. Germline V gene sequence: CDR1 MNHEY, CDR2 SVGAGI. The CDR3 loop reads CASRPGENTRGYTF. In DNA form, the CDR3 reads TGTGCCAGCCGCCCCGGAGAGAATACTAGGGGCTACACCTTC.

The chain is built from TRBV19 and TRBJ1-1; D call uncertain. CDR3 length: 13 residues. Looked up from germline, CDR1 is LNHDA and CDR2 is SQIVND (reference sequence). The V end was cut by 5 bases, the J end by 3 bases, with 10 bases between. The CDR3 DNA follows: TGTGCCAGTAGTTCCCAGCGAGACACTGAAGCTTTCTTT. Translated, it gives CASSSQRDTEAFF.

This clone was seen repeatedly, ten times or more. The rearrangement joins TRBV7-6 to TRBJ2-7, with 10 bases that match TRBD2. CDR3 length: 16 amino acids. V was clipped by 2 bases and J by 2 bases; unmatched bases: 6. CDR1 and CDR2 (germline): SGHVS, FNYEAQ. Written as DNA, the CDR3 is TGTGCCAGCAGCTTACGACTAGCGGGTCTTCCCTACGAGCAGTACTTC. Its protein product is CASSLRLAGLPYEQYF.

The J gene is TRBJ2-5, the V gene TRBV12-3 or TRBV12-4, with TRBD1 as a possible D gene (5 bases). The CDR3 sequence is 13 residues long. V was clipped by 10 bases and J by 3 bases, with 15 bases between them. In DNA form, the CDR3 reads TGTGCCACCCAGCGTCAGGGTAAAGAGACCCAGTACTTC. Translated, it gives CATQRQGKETQYF.

The chain is built from TRBV6-5 and TRBJ1-5, with 8 bases that match TRBD1. Trimming removed 8 bases from V and 6 bases from J; junction bases left unmatched: 12. CDR3 length: 15 residues. Per the germline V gene, CDR1 is MNHEY and CDR2 is SVGAGI. The CDR3 DNA reads TGTGCCAGCCGCGGGACAGGATCCGTGGCTCAGCCCCAGCATTTT. It specifies CASRGTGSVAQPQHF.